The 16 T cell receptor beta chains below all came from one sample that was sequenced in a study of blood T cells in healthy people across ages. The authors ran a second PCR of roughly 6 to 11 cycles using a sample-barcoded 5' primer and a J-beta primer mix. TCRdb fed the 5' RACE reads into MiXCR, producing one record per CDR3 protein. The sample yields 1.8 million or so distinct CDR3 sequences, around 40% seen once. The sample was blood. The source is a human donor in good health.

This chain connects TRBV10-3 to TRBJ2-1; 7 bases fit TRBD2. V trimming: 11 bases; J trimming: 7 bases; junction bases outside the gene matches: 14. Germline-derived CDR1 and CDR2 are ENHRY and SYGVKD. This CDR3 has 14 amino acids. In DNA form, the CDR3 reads TGTGCCTCAGCGACGGGGCGGGGGATTAATGAGCAGTTCTTC. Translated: CASATGRGINEQFF.

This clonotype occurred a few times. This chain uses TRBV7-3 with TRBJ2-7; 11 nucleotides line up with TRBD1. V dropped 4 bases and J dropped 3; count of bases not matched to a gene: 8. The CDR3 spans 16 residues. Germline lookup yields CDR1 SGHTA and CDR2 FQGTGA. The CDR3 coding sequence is TGTGCCAGCAGCTCCCATGGGACAGGGGGATTCTACGAGCAGTACTTC. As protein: CASSSHGTGGFYEQYF. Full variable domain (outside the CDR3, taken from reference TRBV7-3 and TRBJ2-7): GAGVSQTPSNKVTEKGKYVELRCDPISGHTALYWYRQSLGQGPEFLIYFQGTGAADDSGLPNDRFFAVRPEGSVSTLKIQRTERGDSAVYLCASSSHGTGGFYEQYFGPGTRLTVT.

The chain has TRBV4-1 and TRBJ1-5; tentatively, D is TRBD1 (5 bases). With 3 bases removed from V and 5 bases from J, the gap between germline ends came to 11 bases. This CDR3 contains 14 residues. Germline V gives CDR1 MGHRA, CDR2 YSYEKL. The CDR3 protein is CASSHSGTYQPQHF. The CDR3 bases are TGCGCCAGCAGCCATAGTGGGACCTATCAGCCCCAGCATTTT.

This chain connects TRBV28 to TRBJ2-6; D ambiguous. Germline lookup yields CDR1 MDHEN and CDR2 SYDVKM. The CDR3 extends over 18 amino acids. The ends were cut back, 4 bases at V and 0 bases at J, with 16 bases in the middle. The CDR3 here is CASSSTRWQFSGANVLTF. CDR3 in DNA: TGTGCCAGCAGTTCCACCCGGTGGCAATTCTCTGGGGCCAACGTCCTGACTTTC.

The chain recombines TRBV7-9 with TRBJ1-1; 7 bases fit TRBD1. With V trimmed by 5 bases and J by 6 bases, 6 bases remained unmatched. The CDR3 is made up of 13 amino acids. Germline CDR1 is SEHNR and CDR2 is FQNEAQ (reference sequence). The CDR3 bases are TGTGCCAGCAGCCCCTGGACAGGTTCTGAAGCTTTCTTT. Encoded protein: CASSPWTGSEAFF.

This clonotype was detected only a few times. CDR3 sequence (DNA): TGCGCCAGCAGCCAAGTGGCGGGGGGGTCTGGGGCCAACGTCCTGACTTTC. Residues: CASSQVAGGSGANVLTF. The chain employs TRBV4-1 and TRBJ2-6; 9 bases map to TRBD2. Trimming at V came to 1 base and at J to 1 base, leaving 2 bases not matched to a gene. The CDR3 has 17 residues. In germline, CDR1 is MGHRA, CDR2 YSYEKL.

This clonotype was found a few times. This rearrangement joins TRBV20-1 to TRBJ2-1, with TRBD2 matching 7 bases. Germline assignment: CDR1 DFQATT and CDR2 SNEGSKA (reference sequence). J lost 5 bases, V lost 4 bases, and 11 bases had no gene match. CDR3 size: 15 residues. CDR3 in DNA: TGCAGTGCTAAGCGGCCGGGACTACAACACAATGAGCAGTTCTTC. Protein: CSAKRPGLQHNEQFF.

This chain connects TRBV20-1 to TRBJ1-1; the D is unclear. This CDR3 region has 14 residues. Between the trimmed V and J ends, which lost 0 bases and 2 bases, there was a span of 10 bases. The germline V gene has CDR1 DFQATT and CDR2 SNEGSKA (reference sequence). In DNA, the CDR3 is TGCAGTGCTAGAGACCGGAGCATAAACACTGAAGCTTTCTTT. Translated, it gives CSARDRSINTEAFF.

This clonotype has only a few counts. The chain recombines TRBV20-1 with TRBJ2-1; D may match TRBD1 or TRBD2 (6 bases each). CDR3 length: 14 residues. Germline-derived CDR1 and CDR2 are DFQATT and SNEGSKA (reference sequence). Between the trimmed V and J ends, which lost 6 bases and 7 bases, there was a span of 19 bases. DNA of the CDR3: TGCAGTGCCGAGAAAAGGGGGGTGTGGAATGAGCAGTTCTTC. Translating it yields CSAEKRGVWNEQFF.

CDR3 sequence (DNA): TGTGCCAGTACCCAATGGACAGGGGGTAGCTACAATGAGCAGTTCTTC. Protein product: CASTQWTGGSYNEQFF. The chain is built from TRBV19 and TRBJ2-1, with TRBD1 matching 10 bases. CDR1 and CDR2 from the germline V gene are LNHDA and SQIVND (reference sequence). CDR3 length: 16 amino acids. Trimming at V came to 7 bases and at J to 3 bases, leaving 9 bases not matched to a gene.

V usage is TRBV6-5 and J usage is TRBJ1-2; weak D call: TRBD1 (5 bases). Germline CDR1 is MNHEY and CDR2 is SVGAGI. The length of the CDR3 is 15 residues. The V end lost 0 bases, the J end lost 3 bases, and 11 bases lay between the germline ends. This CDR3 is CASSYSGGGDYGYTF. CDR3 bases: TGTGCCAGCAGTTACTCTGGCGGGGGTGACTATGGCTACACCTTC.

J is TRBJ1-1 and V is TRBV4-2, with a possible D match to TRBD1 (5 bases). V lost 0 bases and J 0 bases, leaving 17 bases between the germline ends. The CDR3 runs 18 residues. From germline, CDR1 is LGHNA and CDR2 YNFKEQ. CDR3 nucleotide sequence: TGTGCCAGCAGCCAAGATCTTCTCGGGGGTATCGTGAACACTGAAGCTTTCTTT. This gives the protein CASSQDLLGGIVNTEAFF.

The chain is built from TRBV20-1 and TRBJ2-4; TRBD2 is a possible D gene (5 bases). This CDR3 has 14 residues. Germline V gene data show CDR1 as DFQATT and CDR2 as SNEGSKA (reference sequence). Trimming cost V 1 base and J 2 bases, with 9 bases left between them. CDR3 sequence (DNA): TGCAGTGCTAGAGGAGGGCATACCAAAAACATTCAGTACTTC. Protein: CSARGGHTKNIQYF.

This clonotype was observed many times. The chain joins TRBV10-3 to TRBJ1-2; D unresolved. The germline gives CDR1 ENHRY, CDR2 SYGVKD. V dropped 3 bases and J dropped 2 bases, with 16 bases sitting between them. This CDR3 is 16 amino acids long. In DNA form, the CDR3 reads TGTGCCATCAGTGAATCAGGCCAGGTGAAAAACTATGGCTACACCTTC. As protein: CAISESGQVKNYGYTF.

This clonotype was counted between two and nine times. The CDR3 sequence: CASSQSNRGAGELFF. Written as DNA, the CDR3 is TGCGCCAGCAGCCAATCCAACAGGGGGGCCGGGGAGCTGTTTTTT. J is TRBJ2-2 and V is TRBV4-3, with 8 bases identical to TRBD1. J was trimmed by 6 bases and V by 2 bases; bases with no gene match: 5. The CDR3 is 15 amino acids. The germline V gene has CDR1 LGHNA and CDR2 YSLEER.

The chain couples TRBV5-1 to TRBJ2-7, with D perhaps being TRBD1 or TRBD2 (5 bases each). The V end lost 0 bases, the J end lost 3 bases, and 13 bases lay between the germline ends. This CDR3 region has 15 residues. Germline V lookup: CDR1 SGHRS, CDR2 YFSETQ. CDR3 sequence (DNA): TGCGCCAGCAGCTTGGAAGGGACGGGGCTCTACGAGCAGTACTTC. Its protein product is CASSLEGTGLYEQYF.